This passage covers 9 T cell receptor beta chains from one sample sequenced in a study of T-cell reconstitution after alpha-beta-depleted transplantation in children. The library targeted TCRbeta and was prepared with unique molecular identifiers. TCRdb used MiXCR to reprocess the PCR reads, holding one entry per CDR3 protein. This sample has about 240,000 distinct CDR3 sequences, with under 30% found just once. This sample comprised PBMCs, obtained before TCRalphabeta/CD19-depleted stem cell transplant. The receptors stem from a girl aged 2-10 years with Fanconi anemia, due to receive a stem cell transplant.

This clonotype has only a few counts. The gene calls are TRBV5-1 and TRBJ2-1; D unresolved. The V gene's germline CDR1 is SGHRS and CDR2 YFSETQ. Trimming removed 2 bases at V and 3 bases at J, with 12 bases between. The CDR3 has 15 amino acids. The CDR3 is CASSLAGDNYNEQFF. CDR3 sequence (DNA): TGCGCCAGCAGCTTAGCCGGAGACAACTACAATGAGCAGTTCTTC. The whole variable domain, remainder taken from reference TRBV5-1 and TRBJ2-1, is KAGVTQTPRYLIKTRGQQVTLSCSPISGHRSVSWYQQTPGQGLQFLFEYFSETQRNKGNFPGRFSGRQFSNSRSEMNVSTLELGDSALYLCASSLAGDNYNEQFFGPGTRLTVL.

This clonotype was picked up many times. V usage is TRBV29-1 and J usage is TRBJ2-7, with D perhaps TRBD2 (6 bases). Trimming stripped 4 bases from V and 0 bases from J, with 16 bases between. Germline CDR1 is SQVTM and CDR2 is ANQGSEA. The length of the CDR3 is 15 residues. Written as DNA, the CDR3 is TGCAGCGTTGGAGGAGGGCGCGGGTACTCCTACGAGCAGTACTTC. This codes for CSVGGGRGYSYEQYF.

This clonotype has at least ten counts. This CDR3 is CASSPPPYEQYF. The CDR3 DNA sequence: TGCGCCAGCAGCCCCCCCCCCTACGAGCAGTACTTC. The chain carries TRBV5-1 and TRBJ2-7; no reliable D call. Between the trimmed V and J ends, which lost 4 bases and 2 bases, there was a span of 7 bases. This CDR3 spans 12 amino acids. Germline assignment: CDR1 SGHRS and CDR2 YFSETQ.

This chain uses TRBV20-1 with TRBJ1-1; tentatively, D is TRBD1 (6 bases). This CDR3 has 13 residues. CDR1 is DFQATT, CDR2 SNEGSKA, per germline (reference sequence). The V end was cut by 4 bases, the J end by 1 base, with 10 bases between. CDR3 sequence reads: CSATKQGNTEAFF. CDR3 sequence (DNA): TGCAGTGCTACCAAACAGGGGAACACTGAAGCTTTCTTT.

The genes are TRBV6-6 and TRBJ2-1; D remains unclear. V was trimmed by 0 bases and J by 4 bases, leaving 4 bases between them. The CDR3 runs to 13 residues. From germline, CDR1 is MNHNY and CDR2 SVGAGI (reference sequence). The CDR3 bases are TGTGCCAGCAGTTACTCAACGTACAATGAGCAGTTCTTC. Residues: CASSYSTYNEQFF.

CDR3 sequence reads: CASSLLGGGEQYF. In DNA, the CDR3 is TGTGCCAGCAGCCTGCTGGGGGGAGGCGAGCAGTACTTC. This chain links TRBV7-9 with TRBJ2-7; a weak D match, TRBD2 (6 bases). The CDR3 consists of 13 residues. Germline V gene sequence: CDR1 SEHNR, CDR2 FQNEAQ (reference sequence). Trimming took off 5 bases at V and 6 bases at J, with 14 bases between the two ends.

The chain employs TRBV7-8 and TRBJ2-1; 16 nucleotides match TRBD2. J lost 9 bases, V lost 7 bases, and 9 bases had no gene match. The CDR3 is 16 amino acids. Germline CDR1 and CDR2: SGHVS and FQNEAQ. The CDR3 DNA is TGTGCCAGCAACAAAAGGGGGACTAGCGGGAGGGGTGAGCAGTTCTTC. Protein product: CASNKRGTSGRGEQFF. Drawing the rest from reference TRBV7-8 and TRBJ2-1, the complete variable domain is GAGVSQSPRYKVAKRGQDVALRCDPISGHVSLFWYQQALGQGPEFLTYFQNEAQLDKSGLPSDRFFAERPEGSVSTLKIQRTQQEDSAVYLCASNKRGTSGRGEQFFGPGTRLTVL.

This chain links TRBV20-1 with TRBJ2-2, with 10 bases that match TRBD2. The CDR3 runs 19 residues. V shed 0 bases and J 0 bases; nucleotides not matched to a gene: 10. The germline CDR1 and CDR2 sequences are DFQATT and SNEGSKA (reference sequence). CDR3 nucleotides: TGCAGTGCTAGAGAGGTGATGACTAGCGGGCCTACGAACACCGGGGAGCTGTTTTTT. Protein product: CSAREVMTSGPTNTGELFF.

This clonotype was seen ten or more times. The chain carries TRBV20-1 and TRBJ2-1; 8 bases are a match to TRBD2. Germline lookup yields CDR1 DFQATT and CDR2 SNEGSKA (reference sequence). The ends lost 2 bases at V and 1 base at J; junction bases unmatched: 10. There are 17 residues in the CDR3. CDR3 protein: CSARWPAGRASYNEQFF. CDR3 nucleotide sequence: TGCAGTGCTAGATGGCCAGCCGGGAGGGCATCCTACAATGAGCAGTTCTTC.